This is a list of T cell receptor beta chains from one sample in a study of blood T cell repertoires in COVID-19. Profiled with immunoSEQ multiplex PCR; TCRdb holds only in-frame clones, not every one. The sample has approximately 190,000 clones, 84% seen once. The sequenced sample was PBMCs or T cells enriched from blood (not recorded which). The receptors stem from a woman aged 30 to 39 who had been exposed to COVID-19. Each CDR3 is given with its conserved first and last residue. D genes are given only for firm matches. Size is omitted from some rows. Given values are once, few, many or a class for expanded clones.

D | size | J | V | CDR3 | DNA
. | . | TRBJ1-6 | TRBV5-1 | CASSLGASNSPLHF | TGCGCCAGCAGCTTGGGGGCCAGCAATTCACCCCTCCACTTT
. | few | TRBJ1-6 | TRBV7-9 | CASSLARAVNSPLHF | TGTGCCAGCAGCTTAGCGCGGGCAGTAAATTCACCCCTCCACTTT
. | . | TRBJ2-7 | TRBV27 | CASSFTGQTYEQYF | TGTGCCAGCAGTTTTACAGGACAGACCTACGAGCAGTACTTC
. | once | TRBJ2-1 | TRBV11-2 | CASSSYGLPEQFF | TGTGCCAGCAGCTCCTACGGACTACCGGAGCAGTTCTTC
TRBD1 | . | TRBJ2-3 | TRBV5-8 | CASSAGNRGGTDTQYF | TGTGCCAGCAGCGCTGGGAACAGGGGGGGCACAGATACGCAGTATTTT
TRBD1 | . | TRBJ2-7 | TRBV11-2 | CASSLYRGAYEQYF | TGTGCCAGCAGCTTATACAGGGGGGCCTACGAGCAGTACTTC
TRBD1 | . | TRBJ2-1 | TRBV4-3 | CASSRTRGQGSYNEQFF | TGCGCCAGCAGCAGAACCAGGGGGCAGGGGTCCTACAATGAGCAGTTCTTC
. | . | TRBJ1-2 | TRBV3-1/TRBV3-2 | CASSQAPLGHAYGYTF | TGTGCCAGCAGCCAAGCCCCGCTGGGCCATGCCTATGGCTACACCTTC
TRBD1 | . | TRBJ1-5 | TRBV30 | CAWSGDRVNQPQHF | TGTGCCTGGAGTGGGGACAGGGTCAATCAGCCCCAGCATTTT
TRBD2 | . | TRBJ2-1 | TRBV5-1 | CASSYGTSRYSYNEQFF | TGCGCCAGCAGCTATGGGACTAGCCGGTACTCCTACAATGAGCAGTTCTTC
TRBD1 | . | TRBJ1-2 | TRBV7-2 | CASSSDRRWMGYTF | TGTGCCAGCAGCTCGGACAGGCGATGGATGGGCTACACCTTC
. | . | TRBJ2-7 | TRBV12-3/TRBV12-4 | CASSRQQTYEQYF | TGTGCCAGCAGTCGACAGCAAACCTACGAGCAGTACTTC
. | . | TRBJ1-2 | TRBV28 | CASSLRTNYGYTF | TGTGCCAGCAGTTTAAGGACAAACTATGGCTACACCTTC
. | . | TRBJ1-1 | TRBV2 | CARDENSRNTEAFF | TGTGCCAGGGATGAAAACAGCCGGAACACTGAAGCTTTCTTT
TRBD2 | . | TRBJ2-2 | TRBV11-2 | CASSLVPGLAVTGELFF | TGTGCCAGCAGCTTAGTTCCGGGACTAGCCGTCACCGGGGAGCTGTTTTTT
. | . | TRBJ1-1 | TRBV5-5 | CASSLAGSGAAFF | TGTGCCAGCAGCTTGGCCGGGTCAGGGGCAGCTTTCTTT
. | . | TRBJ1-4 | TRBV5-4 | CASSPRGSEEKLFF | TGTGCCAGCAGCCCCCGCGGGTCTGAGGAAAAACTGTTTTTT
. | . | TRBJ2-1 | TRBV9 | CASSVGPSLDEQFF | TGTGCCAGCAGCGTTGGACCCTCACTAGATGAGCAGTTCTTC
TRBD2 | once | TRBJ2-5 | TRBV14 | CASSRTSGGQETQYF | TGTGCCAGCAGCCGTACTAGCGGGGGCCAAGAGACCCAGTACTTC
. | . | TRBJ2-6 | TRBV10-3 | CAISYDGSGMANVLTF | TGTGCCATCAGTTACGACGGTTCGGGAATGGCCAACGTCCTGACTTTC
. | . | TRBJ1-4 | TRBV4-3 | CASSQETGLEKLFF | TGCGCCAGCAGCCAAGAAACTGGGCTCGAAAAACTGTTTTTT
TRBD1 | . | TRBJ1-1 | TRBV6-5 | CASSYGTANTEAFF | TGTGCCAGCAGTTACGGGACAGCGAACACTGAAGCTTTCTTT
. | . | TRBJ1-4 | TRBV6-5 | CASSPVGGRGEKLFF | TGTGCCAGCAGCCCCGTGGGGGGGCGAGGAGAAAAACTGTTTTTT
. | few | TRBJ1-1 | TRBV2 | CASKRIGGMDTEAFF | TGTGCCAGCAAGCGTATCGGGGGAATGGACACTGAAGCTTTCTTT
TRBD1 | . | TRBJ1-4 | TRBV24-1 | CATSASGQGAEKLFF | TGTGCCACCAGTGCCTCCGGACAGGGGGCTGAAAAACTGTTTTTT
. | . | TRBJ2-7 | TRBV9 | CASSPTGSYEQYF | TGTGCCAGCAGCCCCACCGGCTCCTACGAGCAGTACTTC
TRBD1 | . | TRBJ1-4 | TRBV19 | CASSFRTGLGEKLFF | TGTGCCAGTAGTTTCCGGACAGGGTTAGGGGAAAAACTGTTTTTT
. | . | TRBJ1-1 | TRBV27 | CASSLTVITEAFF | TGTGCCAGCAGTTTAACGGTGATTACTGAAGCTTTCTTT